Following are 15 T cell receptor beta chains from one sample sequenced in a study of blood T cell repertoires in COVID-19 (TCRdb year 2020). The library was generated by the immunoSEQ multiplex PCR assay. Sourced from immuneACCESS, this table was stored by TCRdb with only in-frame sequences that have V and J called. A share of the clones is absent; for the studies checked, an unresolved V gene accounts for under half, and the remainder has no known explanation. The sample table contains roughly 70,000 clones; only one count was recorded for more than 85% of them. Under 15% of the sample goes to the ten largest clones. Sequenced input: peripheral blood. All receptors derive from a human donor with active COVID-19. The donor label of this sample is uncertain.

The CDR3 here is CASSSVAGGLEQYF. CDR3 nucleotides: TGTGCCAGCAGCTCCGTAGCGGGAGGGTTAGAGCAGTACTTC. The rearrangement uses TRBV7-2 and TRBJ2-7, with 11 bases that match TRBD2. CDR1 and CDR2 (germline): SGHTA, FQGNSA. The CDR3 extends over 14 amino acids. Trimming removed 4 bases from V and 7 bases from J; junction bases left unmatched: 6. The full variable domain, in which reference TRBV7-2 and TRBJ2-7 provide the parts outside the CDR3, is GAGVSQSPSNKVTEKGKDVELRCDPISGHTALYWYRQSLGQGLEFLIYFQGNSAPDKSGLPSDRFSAERTGGSVSTLTIQRTQQEDSAVYLCASSSVAGGLEQYFGPGTRLTVT.

The J gene is TRBJ2-3, the V gene TRBV7-2; D might be TRBD1 (5 bases). The CDR3 sequence is 15 residues long. The germline V gene has CDR1 SGHTA and CDR2 FQGNSA. Trimming took 1 base from V and 2 from J, leaving 10 bases between them. The CDR3 DNA follows: TGTGCCAGCAGCTTAGGACAGCTGACCACAGATACGCAGTATTTT. This encodes CASSLGQLTTDTQYF.

This chain connects TRBV4-3 to TRBJ1-5, with a possible D match to TRBD1 (6 bases). The V end lost 1 base, the J end lost 5 bases, and 12 bases lay between the germline ends. The length of the CDR3 is 15 residues. Germline CDR1 and CDR2: LGHNA and YSLEER. The CDR3 DNA reads TGCGCCAGCAGCCAAGCGGGGGGGCTCGATCAGCCCCAGCATTTT. Its translation is CASSQAGGLDQPQHF.

This chain connects TRBV24-1 to TRBJ2-1; no clear D gene. CDR3 length: 11 amino acids. CDR1 and CDR2 (germline): KGHDR, SFDVKD. The CDR3 loop is CATGSYNEQFF. DNA of the CDR3: TGTGCTACCGGTAGCTACAATGAGCAGTTCTTC.

This CDR3 reads CASSQDRGSSGFNEKLFF. CDR3 bases: TGTGCCAGCAGCCAAGATAGGGGCAGTAGCGGGTTTAATGAAAAACTGTTTTTT. The J gene is TRBJ1-4, the V gene TRBV3-1 (or the pseudogene TRBV3-2); a weak D match, TRBD1 (5 bases). The CDR3 extends over 18 amino acids. Between the trimmed V and J ends, which lost 0 bases and 4 bases, there was a span of 18 bases. Germline CDR1 LGHDT, CDR2 YNNKEL (reference sequence).

The rearrangement joins TRBV25-1 to TRBJ2-4, with D tentatively TRBD1 (8 bases). From germline, CDR1 is MGHDK and CDR2 SYGVNS. Trimming shortened V by 7 bases and J by 6 bases, and 16 bases separated the two germline ends. This CDR3 has 14 amino acids. CDR3 DNA sequence: TGTGCCAGCAACCCAGGGGGCGGGGGAAACATTCAGTACTTC. Its protein is CASNPGGGGNIQYF.

This chain joins TRBV7-9 and TRBJ1-4; 8 bases are a match to TRBD1. The CDR3 length is 17 residues. The germline gives CDR1 SEHNR, CDR2 FQNEAQ (reference sequence). Trimming at V came to 1 base and at J to 4 bases, leaving 8 bases not matched to a gene. Here the CDR3 reads CASSLGRQGQVNEKLFF. As DNA, the CDR3 is TGTGCCAGCAGCTTAGGGAGACAGGGACAGGTTAATGAAAAACTGTTTTTT.

The chain carries TRBV5-6 and TRBJ1-1; D is possibly TRBD1 (5 bases). CDR3 length: 13 amino acids. Trimming stripped 2 bases from V and 1 base from J, with 6 bases between. Germline V gene data show CDR1 as SGHDT and CDR2 as YYEEEE. The CDR3 loop is CASSFDRNTEAFF. Here the CDR3 DNA reads TGTGCCAGCAGCTTCGACAGGAACACTGAAGCTTTCTTT.

This sequence joins TRBV7-6 and TRBJ2-7; 7 bases align to TRBD2. With V trimmed by 5 bases and J by 5 bases, 15 bases remained unmatched. This CDR3 comprises 16 residues. Germline V gene data show CDR1 as SGHVS and CDR2 as FNYEAQ. In DNA form, the CDR3 reads TGTGCCAGCAGCCCACGGACTAGTTTGGGTGACAACGAGCAGTACTTC. It translates to CASSPRTSLGDNEQYF.

This clone showed up just a few times. This sequence joins TRBV5-1 and TRBJ1-6, with 8 bases matching TRBD1. Trimming took 4 bases from V and 5 from J; bases not matched to a gene: 8. The CDR3 runs to 16 residues. Germline V gene lookup returns CDR1 SGHRS and CDR2 YFSETQ. In DNA, the CDR3 is TGCGCCAGCAGCGACAGACAGGACAGGGATAATTCACCCCTCCACTTT. Amino acids: CASSDRQDRDNSPLHF.

This rearrangement joins TRBV6-5 to TRBJ2-2, with 9 nucleotides matching TRBD2. The CDR3 runs 15 residues. Per germline, CDR1 MNHEY and CDR2 SVGAGI. Trimming at V came to 1 base and at J to 8 bases, leaving 5 bases not matched to a gene. In nucleotides, the CDR3 is TGTGCCAGCAGTTACTGGGGCGGGAGGGGAGGGGAGCTGTTTTTT. Translated: CASSYWGGRGGELFF.

The CDR3 DNA reads TGTGCCAGCATAGCGGGAGGGCGAGAGACCCAGTACTTC. This sequence encodes CASIAGGRETQYF. The chain is built from TRBV2 and TRBJ2-5, with 11 bases lining up with TRBD2. CDR1 is SNHLY and CDR2 is FYNNEI in the germline V gene. The ends lost 7 bases at V and 4 bases at J; junction bases unmatched: 2. The CDR3 is 13 residues long.

This clone was recorded only once. This chain connects TRBV3-1 (or the pseudogene TRBV3-2) to TRBJ2-1; 8 bases fit TRBD2. The germline gives CDR1 LGHDT, CDR2 YNNKEL (reference sequence). Germline trimming cut 3 bases from V and 2 bases from J; bases unmatched to any gene: 6. The CDR3 runs 16 residues. In DNA form, the CDR3 reads TGTGCCAGCAGCCAGCCGGGACTAGGGACCTACAATGAGCAGTTCTTC. Amino acid sequence: CASSQPGLGTYNEQFF.

This clone came up once. The genes are TRBV7-2 and TRBJ2-7, with D tentatively TRBD2 (5 bases). The CDR3 has 16 residues. V was pared by 4 bases and J by 3 bases, with 19 bases between. Per the germline V gene, CDR1 is SGHTA and CDR2 is FQGNSA. The CDR3 sequence is CASSSPPEGPYYEQYF. The CDR3 nucleotides are TGTGCCAGCAGCTCCCCCCCTGAGGGTCCCTACTACGAGCAGTACTTC.

The gene calls are TRBV4-2 and TRBJ2-5, with 7 bases lining up with TRBD1. The CDR3 has 14 amino acids. Germline V gene data show CDR1 as LGHNA and CDR2 as YNFKEQ. V lost 3 bases and J lost 1; bases outside the gene matches: 2. The CDR3 DNA reads TGTGCCAGCAGCCAGGGGGACAGCCAAGAGACCCAGTACTTC. Translated: CASSQGDSQETQYF.